This T cell receptor (beta chain) was recorded in a study of identical twins. TCRdb reanalysed the 5' RACE reads using MiXCR and keeps one entry per CDR3 protein. The sample consists of 1.5 million to 2 million distinct CDR3 sequences, about 32% of them appearing once. There are 14 residues in the CDR3. V shed 4 bases and J shed 6 bases, with 15 bases lying between them. This clonotype was counted only a few times. The TCR was taken from a newborn girl in good health. Sequencing was carried out using cord blood. This sequence joins TRBV12-3 or TRBV12-4 and TRBJ1-2; tentative D call: TRBD1 (6 bases). The CDR3 nucleotides are TGTGCCAGCAGTTACACAGGGATTTTGGATGGCTACACCTTC. Protein product: CASSYTGILDGYTF.